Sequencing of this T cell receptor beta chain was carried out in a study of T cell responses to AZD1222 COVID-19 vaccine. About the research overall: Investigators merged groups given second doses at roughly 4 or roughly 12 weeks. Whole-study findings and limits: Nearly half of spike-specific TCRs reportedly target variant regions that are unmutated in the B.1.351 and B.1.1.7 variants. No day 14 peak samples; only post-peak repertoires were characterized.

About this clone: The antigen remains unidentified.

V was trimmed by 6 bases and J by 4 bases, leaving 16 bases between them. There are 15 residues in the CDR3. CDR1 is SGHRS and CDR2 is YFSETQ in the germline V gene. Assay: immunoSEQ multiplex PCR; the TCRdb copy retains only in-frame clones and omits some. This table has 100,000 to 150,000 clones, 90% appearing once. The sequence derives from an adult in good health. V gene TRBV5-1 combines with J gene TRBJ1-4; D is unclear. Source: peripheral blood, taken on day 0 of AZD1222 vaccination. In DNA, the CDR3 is TGCGCCAGCAAGATAGGCCAGACTGATAATGAAAAACTGTTTTTT. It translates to CASKIGQTDNEKLFF.